The entry below describes one T cell receptor (beta chain). The antigen is unknown. RNA, at about 0.45 to 1 ug, was reverse transcribed with random hexamers. TCR beta CDR3 was amplified by immunoSEQ multiplex PCR. This amplification extended across 54 Vbeta and 13 Jbeta segments. TCRdb passed the immunoSEQ multiplex PCR reads through MiXCR, listing each CDR3 protein once. The table has tens of thousands of distinct CDR3 sequences, 85% to 95% seen once. Blood CD8+ and CD4+ T cells underwent high-throughput TCR beta sequencing. Through negative isolation, CD4+ and CD8+ T cells were obtained, while TEMRA cells were enriched using FACS. This CDR3 comprises 12 residues. Trimming removed 0 bases at V and 2 bases at J, with 2 bases between. Germline V gene lookup returns CDR1 GTSNPN and CDR2 SVGIG (reference sequence). This sample was taken from a study of CD8 T cells in Susac syndrome. Broader study findings: TEMRA cells and active patients showed peak Susac CD8+ clonal expansion.

The receptor was isolated from a human donor with Susac syndrome. The sequencing input was CD8+ T cells from PBMCs. The V call is TRBV30, the J call TRBJ1-5, with no clear D. In nucleotides, the CDR3 is TGTGCCTGGAGTGTTGGCAATCAGCCCCAGCATTTT. Translation: CAWSVGNQPQHF.